This T cell receptor beta chain was observed in a study of T cell changes during pregnancy in multiple sclerosis (dated by TCRdb to the late 2010s). General notes on the study: The study looked at changes in the T cell repertoire across pregnancy in women with multiple sclerosis.

Library preparation was by the immunoSEQ multiplex PCR assay. TCRdb re-hosts the immuneACCESS table, in-frame sequences only. Its copies lack some clones; in the studies checked, an unresolved V gene accounts for under half of them, and the cause for the rest is not known. The table for this sample lists 35,000 to 45,000 clones; 70% to 90% of them were counted only once. Of the sample, more than 0.7% falls within the top ten clones. Deletion took 4 bases off V and 1 base off J, with a span of 20 bases between the germline ends. The CDR1 and CDR2 encoded by the germline V gene are SGHTA and FQGNSA. The CDR3 measures 19 amino acids from cysteine to phenylalanine. Only CDR3 DNA remains: 57 bases, in frame from the first base. Concerning this clone itself: No antigen is known for it. Base qualities are not recorded, but no much larger clone differs from it by a single base.

The chain is assembled from TRBV7-2 and TRBJ1-6, with the D gene uncertain. The source material was CD4+ T cells from peripheral blood mononuclear cells, sampled after pregnancy. The TCR comes from a female donor with multiple sclerosis, enrolled in a pregnancy study. The sequenced DNA is TGTGCCAGCAGCTCCCCGGGGAGGCCTGGGTTGTCCTATAATTCACCCCTCCACTTT. It specifies CASSSPGRPGLSYNSPLHF. Where the CDR3 stops, the reference TRBV7-2 and TRBJ1-6 genes take over; the full variable domain is GAGVSQSPSNKVTEKGKDVELRCDPISGHTALYWYRQSLGQGLEFLIYFQGNSAPDKSGLPSDRFSAERTGGSVSTLTIQRTQQEDSAVYLCASSSPGRPGLSYNSPLHFGNGTRLTVT.